Shown below are 27 T cell receptor beta chains from a single sample sequenced in a study of blood T cell repertoires in COVID-19. Using immunoSEQ multiplex PCR, the repertoire was profiled, and TCRdb retains in-frame clones only, with some absent. The table records about 280,000 clones, roughly 89% of them present only once. Sequenced: PBMCs or T cells enriched from blood (not recorded which). All receptors derive from a woman aged 40 to 50 who had recovered from COVID-19.

The rearrangement links TRBV18 to TRBJ2-3; D possibly corresponds to TRBD2 (5 bases). The germline V and J ends were trimmed by 0 bases and 0 bases, with 13 bases remaining between them. The CDR3 extends over 17 amino acids. CDR1 is KGHSH, CDR2 LQKENI, per germline. Written as DNA, the CDR3 is TGTGCCAGCTCACCACCGCAAAGCGGAGTTAGCACAGATACGCAGTATTTT. Amino acids: CASSPPQSGVSTDTQYF. The variable domain in full, with the rest retrieved from reference TRBV18 and TRBJ2-3, is NAGVMQNPRHLVRRRGQEARLRCSPMKGHSHVYWYRQLPEEGLKFMVYLQKENIIDESGMPKERFSAEFPKEGPSILRIQQVVRGDSAAYFCASSPPQSGVSTDTQYFGPGTRLTVL.

The V call is TRBV21-1, the J call TRBJ2-7; the table's D call of TRBD1 was not tested on the DNA. TRBV21-1 is a known pseudogene. This CDR3 has 12 amino acids. In DNA form, the CDR3 reads TGTGCCAGCGGGCGCCGTCTGAACGAGCAGTACTTC. Translation gives CASGRRLNEQYF.

Of note for this clone: The identical CDR3 is also encoded by other nucleotide sequences in the sample. The genes are TRBV7-9 and TRBJ1-6, with 9 bases aligning to TRBD1. The CDR3 spans 14 residues. The V and J ends lost 7 bases and 7 bases, in that order; junction bases with no gene match: 5. Germline V gene lookup returns CDR1 SEHNR and CDR2 FQNEAQ (reference sequence). The CDR3 nucleotides are TGTGCCAGCACCCGGACAGGGGAGAATTCACCCCTCCACTTT. Its protein is CASTRTGENSPLHF.

V usage is TRBV29-1 and J usage is TRBJ2-1; D possibly corresponds to TRBD1 (7 bases). This CDR3 region has 14 residues. V lost 8 bases and J lost 7, with 21 bases in between. Germline CDR1 SQVTM, CDR2 ANQGSEA. The CDR3 region has the DNA TGCAGCTTATCCAGGGGGGCGCTTGGAAATGAGCAGTTCTTC. The encoded protein is CSLSRGALGNEQFF.

This clone was counted once. V and J are TRBV18 and TRBJ1-2, with 7 bases matching TRBD1. V shed 5 bases, J shed 6 bases, and the junction held 6 bases outside the gene matches. The CDR3 is 13 residues long. Germline CDR1 KGHSH, CDR2 LQKENI. CDR3 in DNA: TGTGCCAGCTCAGCGACAGGGTCCCATGGCTACACCTTC. Amino acids: CASSATGSHGYTF.

The chain has TRBV19 and TRBJ2-1, with D possibly TRBD2 on 5 matching bases. Germline CDR1 LNHDA, CDR2 SQIVND (reference sequence). Trimming left V 7 bases short and J 5 bases short, with 15 bases between. The CDR3 has 14 amino acids. The CDR3 DNA follows: TGTGCCAGTAACCCCGGAGGCTACGACAATGAGCAGTTCTTC. Translation: CASNPGGYDNEQFF.

This sequence joins TRBV28 and TRBJ1-5; the D gene is possibly TRBD1 (5 bases). V was pared by 3 bases and J by 3 bases, with 9 bases between. Looked up from germline, CDR1 is MDHEN and CDR2 is SYDVKM. The CDR3 loop spans 14 amino acids. CDR3 amino acids: CASSFGGPNQPQHF. CDR3 DNA sequence: TGTGCCAGCAGTTTCGGGGGACCCAATCAGCCCCAGCATTTT. The entire variable domain, with the rest obtained from reference TRBV28 and TRBJ1-5, is as follows: DVKVTQSSRYLVKRTGEKVFLECVQDMDHENMFWYRQDPGLGLRLIYFSYDVKMKEKGDIPEGYSVSREKKERFSLILESASTNQTSMYLCASSFGGPNQPQHFGDGTRLSIL.

The rearrangement joins TRBV6-5 to TRBJ1-1; the D is unclear. Between the trimmed V and J ends, which lost 8 bases and 1 base, there was a span of 11 bases. The CDR3 has 13 amino acids. Germline CDR1 and CDR2: MNHEY and SVGAGI. The CDR3 spells CASLRERNTEAFF. Written as DNA, the CDR3 is TGTGCCAGCTTGCGAGAGCGGAACACTGAAGCTTTCTTT.

The chain is built from TRBV5-1 and TRBJ2-1; D is possibly TRBD2 (6 bases). The CDR3 extends over 13 amino acids. The germline CDR1 and CDR2 sequences are SGHRS and YFSETQ. V lost 0 bases to trimming and J lost 10 bases, with 11 bases between them. The CDR3 DNA is TGCGCCAGCAGCTTGGCGGGGAGGAACGAGCAGTTCTTC. It encodes CASSLAGRNEQFF.

The DNA of the CDR3 is TGTGCCAGCAGCCTCAGACTAGCGGGAGGCTCAGATACGCAGTATTTT. It translates to CASSLRLAGGSDTQYF. This chain connects TRBV7-2 to TRBJ2-3; 13 bases match TRBD2. The CDR3 extends over 16 amino acids. CDR1 is SGHTA and CDR2 is FQGNSA in the germline V gene. The junction had 6 bases not matched to a gene; V was cut back by 5 bases and J by 4 bases.

As DNA, the CDR3 is TGTGCCAGCAGCAGTCGGGACAGGGGTAATTCACCCCTCCACTTT. This gives the protein CASSSRDRGNSPLHF. The chain has TRBV7-8 and TRBJ1-6; TRBD1 matches at 10 bases. The CDR3 covers 15 residues. Trimming removed 5 bases from V and 6 bases from J; junction bases left unmatched: 4. The germline V gene has CDR1 SGHVS and CDR2 FQNEAQ.

The genes are TRBV7-9 and TRBJ2-1, with D tentatively TRBD2 (5 bases). The CDR3 spans 15 residues. Germline V CDR1 and CDR2: SEHNR, FQNEAQ (reference sequence). V was shortened by 3 bases and J by 15 bases, with 24 bases between the two germline ends. The CDR3 DNA is TGTGCCAGCAGCTTGAGGAGCCAGAAAGCCTCGGGGTTGTTCTTC. This gives the protein CASSLRSQKASGLFF.

The V gene is TRBV11-2, the J gene TRBJ2-1; maybe TRBD2 (5 bases). The V gene lost 5 bases and the J gene lost 3 bases, with 14 bases spanning the gap. CDR1 and CDR2 (germline): SGHAT, FQNNGV. The CDR3 is 15 residues long. The DNA of the CDR3 is TGTGCCAGCAGCCCAGAGGTGCGGGTCTACAATGAGCAGTTCTTC. Encoded protein: CASSPEVRVYNEQFF. The full variable domain, completed using reference TRBV11-2 and TRBJ2-1, is EAGVAQSPRYKIIEKRQSVAFWCNPISGHATLYWYQQILGQGPKLLIQFQNNGVVDDSQLPKDRFSAERLKGVDSTLKIQPAKLEDSAVYLCASSPEVRVYNEQFFGPGTRLTVL.

The V and J genes are TRBV28 and TRBJ2-1; TRBD2 matches at 8 bases. The V gene end was trimmed by 6 bases and the J gene end by 3 bases; junction bases not matched to a gene: 7. CDR1 and CDR2 (germline): MDHEN, SYDVKM. The CDR3 is 15 residues long. CDR3 nucleotides: TGTGCCAGCAGCCCTCTAGCGGGTTTCTACAATGAGCAGTTCTTC. This encodes CASSPLAGFYNEQFF.

This clone is a singleton in its sample. This rearrangement joins TRBV19 to TRBJ2-4, with a tentative D call TRBD1 (5 bases). CDR3 length: 15 amino acids. The ends were cut back, 6 bases at V and 1 base at J, with 13 bases in the middle. Germline V lookup: CDR1 LNHDA, CDR2 SQIVND (reference sequence). The DNA for the CDR3 is TGTGCCAGTAGGGGCTACTCAGGGGCCAAAAACATTCAGTACTTC. Translated, it gives CASRGYSGAKNIQYF.

The rearrangement joins TRBV29-1 to TRBJ1-2, with 10 bases identical to TRBD1. V lost 6 bases, J lost 0 bases, and 4 bases stayed unmatched. Germline V lookup: CDR1 SQVTM, CDR2 ANQGSEA. The CDR3 has 14 residues. The CDR3 coding sequence is TGCAGCGTGGGACAGGGGTTGTCTAACTATGGCTACACCTTC. Residues: CSVGQGLSNYGYTF.

V usage is TRBV4-2 and J usage is TRBJ2-2, with 9 bases that match TRBD2. V lost 2 bases and J lost 0; bases outside the gene matches: 7. CDR1 is LGHNA and CDR2 is YNFKEQ in the germline V gene. This CDR3 has 18 amino acids. The CDR3 DNA sequence: TGTGCCAGCAGCCAACTACTAGCGGGTATATCGAACACCGGGGAGCTGTTTTTT. Its protein product is CASSQLLAGISNTGELFF.

This chain joins TRBV2 and TRBJ2-1; maybe TRBD2 (5 bases). CDR3 length: 14 residues. Germline V gives CDR1 SNHLY, CDR2 FYNNEI. V was clipped by 4 bases and J by 14 bases, with 21 bases between them. CDR3 DNA sequence: TGTGCCAGCAGTGCCCGAACCGCCGAGGCCGGGGAGTTCTTC. Translation: CASSARTAEAGEFF. Looking up the rest from reference TRBV2 and TRBJ2-1 gives the full variable domain: EPEVTQTPSHQVTQMGQEVILRCVPISNHLYFYWYRQILGQKVEFLVSFYNNEISEKSEIFDDQFSVERPDGSNFTLKIRSTKLEDSAMYFCASSARTAEAGEFFGPGTRLTVL.

This clone came up once. The chain combines TRBV13 with TRBJ2-6, with D tentatively TRBD2 (5 bases). Trimming removed 4 bases from V and 0 bases from J, with 10 bases in between. The CDR3 runs to 16 residues. The germline V gene encodes CDR1 PRHDT and CDR2 FYEKMQ (reference sequence). The DNA for the CDR3 is TGTGCCAGCAGCTCCCGGGGTATCTCTGGGGCCAACGTCCTGACTTTC. Amino acid sequence: CASSSRGISGANVLTF.

The chain links TRBV7-6 to TRBJ2-7, with 15 bases that match TRBD2. The CDR3 covers 20 residues. Trimming removed 5 bases from V and 7 bases from J; junction bases left unmatched: 21. The germline CDR1 and CDR2 sequences are SGHVS and FNYEAQ. CDR3 coding DNA: TGTGCCAGCAGCCCTGGTTTCGCGGCGGGGGGACTAGCGGGAGGCAGGGAGCAGTACTTC. Translated, it gives CASSPGFAAGGLAGGREQYF.

This rearrangement joins TRBV19 to TRBJ1-4, with 7 bases identical to TRBD1. CDR3 size: 15 residues. Germline V gives CDR1 LNHDA, CDR2 SQIVND (reference sequence). Trimming cost V 9 bases and J 5 bases; bases outside gene matches: 12. The CDR3 loop reads CASAKAQGRNEKLFF. CDR3 nucleotides: TGTGCCAGCGCTAAAGCACAGGGGAGGAATGAAAAACTGTTTTTT.

This rearrangement joins TRBV10-2 to TRBJ2-1; tentative D call: TRBD2 (7 bases). The germline gives CDR1 WSHSY, CDR2 SAAADI. Trimming removed 0 bases from V and 13 bases from J, with 19 bases in between. This CDR3 spans 15 amino acids. The CDR3: CASSESGTGGRDQFF. The DNA of the CDR3 is TGCGCCAGCAGTGAGTCCGGAACCGGGGGGCGCGATCAGTTCTTC.

The chain employs TRBV7-9 and TRBJ1-2; D is perhaps TRBD1 (6 bases). V lost 4 bases and J lost 3, with 24 bases in between. This CDR3 is built from 18 residues. Germline loops: CDR1 SEHNR, CDR2 FQNEAQ (reference sequence). CDR3: CASSSSLLQGWEYYGYTF. The CDR3 bases are TGTGCCAGCAGCTCTAGCCTTCTGCAGGGGTGGGAGTACTATGGCTACACCTTC.

The V gene is TRBV28, the J gene TRBJ2-7, with 7 bases that match TRBD1. Germline V gene data show CDR1 as MDHEN and CDR2 as SYDVKM. The CDR3 totals 15 residues. The junction had 11 bases not matched to a gene; V was cut back by 6 bases and J by 3 bases. The CDR3 bases are TGTGCCAGCAGCCCCATGGGGGACAGCTACTACGAGCAGTACTTC. Amino acids: CASSPMGDSYYEQYF.

The chain is built from TRBV5-1 and TRBJ1-3, with D possibly matching TRBD1 (5 bases). CDR1 and CDR2 from the germline V gene are SGHRS and YFSETQ. This CDR3 is built from 16 residues. V shed 0 bases and J shed 4 bases, with 14 bases lying between them. The CDR3 sequence is CASSLGWGASGNTIYF. CDR3 bases: TGCGCCAGCAGCTTGGGTTGGGGCGCGTCGGGAAACACCATATATTTT.

This chain joins TRBV21-1 and TRBJ2-6; the D call TRBD1 from the table was never checked on the DNA. TRBV21-1 is a recognized pseudogene. The CDR3 sequence is 19 residues long. CDR3 in DNA: TGTGCCAGCAGCAAGGCCGGGACAGGGGTTTTCTTAGAGGCCAACGTCCTGACTTTC. Amino acid sequence: CASSKAGTGVFLEANVLTF.

This rearrangement joins TRBV27 to TRBJ1-4, with 7 bases that match TRBD1. The ends lost 6 bases at V and 0 bases at J; junction bases unmatched: 4. The germline V gene encodes CDR1 MNHEY and CDR2 SMNVEV (reference sequence). The CDR3 runs 15 residues. The CDR3 loop is CASRGQAATNEKLFF. In nucleotides, the CDR3 is TGTGCCAGCAGAGGACAGGCTGCAACTAATGAAAAACTGTTTTTT.